The clone carrying this T cell receptor beta chain was observed a single time. No antigen is known for it. This record belongs to a study of identifying expanded T cells in peripheral blood. CDR3 length: 15 amino acids. V gave up 0 bases and J gave up 5 bases; unmatched junction bases: 6. Germline V CDR1 and CDR2: SGHDT, YYEEEE. Study observations and caveats: Over about two and four weeks, about 15 and 19 clones changed, versus approximately 1.2 between replicates.

The repertoire was sequenced with immunoSEQ multiplex PCR; TCRdb's copy has only in-frame clones and lacks some. The sample carries 75,000 to 90,000 clones, 84% recorded once. Sample: blood. This sequence was found in a person aged 18 to 70 in good health. The rearrangement links TRBV5-6 to TRBJ1-2; 8 nucleotides align to TRBD1. CDR3 loop: CASSLAAGGAYGYTF. The CDR3 DNA reads TGTGCCAGCAGCTTGGCGGCAGGGGGCGCATATGGCTACACCTTC.